Presented here are 32 T cell receptor beta chains from one specimen sequenced in a study of shared clonotypes between healthy human individuals. TCRdb's copy holds only in-frame clones and misses some; the assay was immunoSEQ multiplex PCR. The sample carries some 2,500,000 clones, roughly 93% recorded once. The sequenced material came from naive CD4+ T cells from PBMCs. Indicated subset: CD45RA+ positively selected. Source of these receptors: a man between 18 and 35 years old in good health. Some clones in this sample may be carry-over from other donors' samples.

The CDR3 spells CASSLAKTGDGYTF. CDR3 sequence (DNA): TGTGCCAGCAGCTTGGCCAAGACAGGGGATGGCTACACCTTC. J is TRBJ1-2 and V is TRBV5-4, with 8 nucleotides matching TRBD1. Germline CDR1 reads SGHNT; CDR2 reads YYREEE (reference sequence). Trimming at V came to 0 bases and at J to 6 bases, leaving 4 bases not matched to a gene. CDR3 length: 14 residues.

This chain uses TRBV9 with TRBJ2-1; D remains ambiguous. There are 15 residues in the CDR3. Trimming left V 4 bases short and J 0 bases short, with 11 bases between. Per the germline V gene, CDR1 is SGDLS and CDR2 is YYNGEE. This CDR3 is CASSLDSGSYNEQFF. In DNA, the CDR3 is TGTGCCAGCAGCCTCGACTCAGGCTCCTACAATGAGCAGTTCTTC.

In its sample, this clone was seen once. The V call is TRBV7-2, the J call TRBJ1-6; D is undetermined. CDR3 length: 12 residues. Trimming stripped 2 bases from V and 7 bases from J, with 3 bases between. Germline CDR1 SGHTA, CDR2 FQGNSA. This CDR3 is CASSLTNSPLHF. The CDR3 DNA reads as TGTGCCAGCAGCTTAACAAATTCACCCCTCCACTTT.

CDR3 sequence reads: CASSLVLPRDNYYGYTF. The CDR3 bases are TGTGCCAGCAGCTTAGTTTTACCCCGGGACAACTACTATGGCTACACCTTC. V and J are TRBV7-9 and TRBJ1-2; maybe TRBD1 (6 bases). Germline values: CDR1 SEHNR, CDR2 FQNEAQ (reference sequence). The ends were cut back, 1 base at V and 3 bases at J, with 18 bases in the middle. The CDR3 consists of 17 residues.

V gene TRBV7-3 combines with J gene TRBJ2-3, with D unclear. The germline gives CDR1 SGHTA, CDR2 FQGTGA. CDR3 length equals 15 residues. V lost 1 base and J lost 2, with 10 bases in between. CDR3 DNA: TGTGCCAGCAGCTTAAGGTTGGGTGACACAGATACGCAGTATTTT. Translating it yields CASSLRLGDTDTQYF.

The CDR3 loop is CASSVGSGASNYGYTF. DNA for the CDR3: TGTGCCAGCAGCGTAGGGAGTGGTGCTTCTAACTATGGCTACACCTTC. The chain joins TRBV9 to TRBJ1-2; D ambiguous. CDR3 length: 16 residues. Trimming shortened V by 0 bases and J by 0 bases, and 12 bases separated the two germline ends. The germline CDR1 and CDR2 sequences are SGDLS and YYNGEE.

The chain recombines TRBV7-8 with TRBJ2-7; no firm D call. With 2 bases removed from V and 3 bases from J, the gap between germline ends came to 11 bases. The CDR3 contains 14 residues. Germline CDR1 SGHVS, CDR2 FQNEAQ. The CDR3 loop reads CASSLTHRIYEQYF. DNA for the CDR3: TGTGCCAGCAGCTTAACCCACCGGATCTACGAGCAGTACTTC.

The chain links TRBV6-6 to TRBJ2-7; possible D gene TRBD2, 6 bases. CDR3 length equals 13 residues. V lost 6 bases and J 6 bases, leaving 15 bases between the germline ends. Looked up from germline, CDR1 is MNHNY and CDR2 is SVGAGI (reference sequence). The CDR3 reads CASRPGLAFEQYF. CDR3 nucleotides: TGTGCCAGCAGGCCGGGACTTGCATTCGAGCAGTACTTC.

The rearrangement uses TRBV27 and TRBJ2-2; 14 bases line up with TRBD2. The trim removed 0 bases at V and 12 bases at J, leaving 3 bases unmatched. Germline V gene sequence: CDR1 MNHEY, CDR2 SMNVEV (reference sequence). This CDR3 region has 15 residues. The CDR3 coding sequence is TGTGCCAGCAGTTTATCTCGGACTAGCGGGAGGAAGCTGTTTTTT. It codes for CASSLSRTSGRKLFF.

J is TRBJ1-1 and V is TRBV9; 10 bases fit TRBD1. The V gene end was trimmed by 7 bases and the J gene end by 11 bases; junction bases not matched to a gene: 23. The CDR3 has 17 residues. CDR1 is SGDLS and CDR2 is YYNGEE in the germline V gene. The CDR3 region has the DNA TGTGCCAGCGGGAGCCCACCGGGACAGGGGCCCCTGGGTCTCGCTTTCTTT. It encodes CASGSPPGQGPLGLAFF.

As to this clone: In the same sample, other DNA sequences code for this CDR3. The chain uses TRBV18 and TRBJ2-7, with D unresolved. Germline V gene data show CDR1 as KGHSH and CDR2 as LQKENI. The CDR3 covers 12 residues. With 1 base removed from V and 5 bases from J, the gap between germline ends came to 6 bases. CDR3 loop: CASSPQGHEQYF. The CDR3 DNA reads TGTGCCAGCTCACCACAGGGCCACGAGCAGTACTTC.

The count of this clone is one. DNA for the CDR3: TGTGCCAGCAGGGCGGGCCCTGGGCGGGAGCTGTTTTTT. Its protein product is CASRAGPGRELFF. The chain employs TRBV28 and TRBJ2-2, with D perhaps TRBD2 (5 bases). Trimming stripped 6 bases from V and 9 bases from J, with 14 bases between. The CDR3 totals 13 residues. The germline V gene has CDR1 MDHEN and CDR2 SYDVKM.

Note on this clone: The sample carries other DNA sequences with the same CDR3. The chain carries TRBV18 and TRBJ1-5; D call uncertain. From germline, CDR1 is KGHSH and CDR2 LQKENI. The CDR3 has 15 residues. V dropped 3 bases and J dropped 4 bases, with 13 bases sitting between them. CDR3 in DNA: TGTGCCAGCTCACCCCGGGGTAGAGGGAATCAGCCCCAGCATTTT. This translates into CASSPRGRGNQPQHF.

The chain uses TRBV7-8 and TRBJ1-2; possibly TRBD1 for D (6 bases). The CDR3 sequence is 15 residues long. With 0 bases removed from V and 5 bases from J, the gap between germline ends came to 13 bases. Germline V gene lookup returns CDR1 SGHVS and CDR2 FQNEAQ. CDR3 sequence: CASSLAATGRYGYTF. CDR3 in DNA: TGTGCCAGCAGCTTAGCGGCAACAGGGCGGTATGGCTACACCTTC.

This chain joins TRBV11-1 and TRBJ1-1, with TRBD1 identical over 7 bases. The CDR3 is made up of 17 amino acids. CDR1 and CDR2 (germline): SGHAT, FQDESV (reference sequence). Germline trimming cut 4 bases from V and 1 base from J; bases unmatched to any gene: 12. This CDR3 is CASSYQGVLGPNTEAFF. For the CDR3, the DNA is TGTGCCAGCAGCTACCAGGGGGTGCTTGGCCCGAACACTGAAGCTTTCTTT.

On this clone: Additional DNA sequences in this sample encode the identical CDR3. This chain connects TRBV5-1 to TRBJ2-5, with TRBD1 matching over 7 bases. With 4 bases clipped from V and 4 bases from J, the junction kept 7 bases outside the gene matches. Per germline, CDR1 SGHRS and CDR2 YFSETQ. The CDR3 is 14 residues long. The CDR3: CASSLGQVRETQYF. As DNA, the CDR3 is TGCGCCAGCAGCCTCGGACAGGTGAGAGAGACCCAGTACTTC.

The chain uses TRBV28 and TRBJ2-7; 8 nucleotides line up with TRBD1. Looked up from germline, CDR1 is MDHEN and CDR2 is SYDVKM. CDR3 length: 14 amino acids. J gave up 4 bases and V 8 bases, and 10 bases lay outside the gene matches. The CDR3 DNA reads as TGTGCCAGCCAGCAGGGGGCGAGAACATACGAGCAGTACTTC. Amino acids: CASQQGARTYEQYF.

The chain uses TRBV6-5 and TRBJ2-3; D not resolved. This CDR3 is built from 14 residues. Germline-derived CDR1 and CDR2 are MNHEY and SVGAGI. V lost 0 bases and J lost 4, with 8 bases in between. The CDR3 here is CASSYSSWPDTQYF. In DNA form, the CDR3 reads TGTGCCAGCAGTTACTCGTCCTGGCCAGATACGCAGTATTTT.

This clone occurred once. Different DNA sequences within this sample yield the same CDR3. The rearrangement joins TRBV7-2 to TRBJ2-7; possible D gene TRBD1, 6 bases. Trimming left V 4 bases short and J 0 bases short, with 10 bases between. The CDR3 runs 14 residues. CDR1 and CDR2 from the germline V gene are SGHTA and FQGNSA. CDR3 DNA sequence: TGTGCCAGCAGCTCACAGGGAAGCTCCTACGAGCAGTACTTC. It translates to CASSSQGSSYEQYF.

The rearrangement joins TRBV28 to TRBJ2-3; D remains ambiguous. Germline lookup yields CDR1 MDHEN and CDR2 SYDVKM. V gave up 6 bases and J gave up 2 bases, with 15 bases separating them. The CDR3 sequence is 15 residues long. The CDR3: CASRPEGRLTDTQYF. The CDR3 DNA reads TGTGCCAGCAGGCCCGAAGGGCGGCTCACAGATACGCAGTATTTT.

The chain is built from TRBV4-1 and TRBJ2-5; TRBD1 matches at 10 bases. The CDR3 sequence is 15 residues long. Germline lookup yields CDR1 MGHRA and CDR2 YSYEKL. With 4 bases clipped from V and 1 base from J, the junction kept 3 bases outside the gene matches. CDR3 sequence reads: CASSRGQGIQETQYF. In DNA, the CDR3 is TGCGCCAGCAGCCGGGGACAGGGGATCCAAGAGACCCAGTACTTC.

The chain has TRBV9 and TRBJ1-2; a weak D match, TRBD1 (5 bases). The CDR3 loop spans 13 amino acids. The V end lost 4 bases, the J end lost 6 bases, and 13 bases lay between the germline ends. CDR1 is SGDLS and CDR2 is YYNGEE in the germline V gene. The CDR3 DNA sequence: TGTGCCAGCAGCTCGGGCAGGGCTGATGGCTACACCTTC. Amino acids: CASSSGRADGYTF.

CDR3 amino acids: CASSTTGADNEKLFF. CDR3 DNA sequence: TGTGCCAGCAGTACCACAGGCGCCGATAATGAAAAACTGTTTTTT. The chain is built from TRBV6-6 and TRBJ1-4, with a tentative D call TRBD1 (5 bases). Germline V CDR1 and CDR2: MNHNY, SVGAGI (reference sequence). V lost 5 bases to trimming and J lost 4 bases, with 14 bases between them. This CDR3 region has 15 residues.

The CDR3: CASSSQGAGQETQYF. CDR3 bases: TGTGCCAGCAGTTCACAGGGGGCAGGACAAGAGACCCAGTACTTC. The V gene is TRBV11-2, the J gene TRBJ2-5; 9 bases line up with TRBD1. J lost 2 bases, V lost 6 bases, and 7 bases had no gene match. The CDR3 spans 15 residues. From germline, CDR1 is SGHAT and CDR2 FQNNGV.

The genes are TRBV19 and TRBJ1-5, with TRBD1 as a possible D gene (5 bases). Germline V gene sequence: CDR1 LNHDA, CDR2 SQIVND (reference sequence). Trimming pared 9 bases from V and 2 bases from J, leaving 17 bases between. There are 15 residues in the CDR3. This CDR3 reads CASRQWQIGNQPQHF. The CDR3 nucleotides read TGTGCCAGCCGACAGTGGCAAATTGGCAATCAGCCCCAGCATTTT.

CDR3 bases: TGCAGCGTCCAGACAGCGGGGGAAGCTTTCTTT. Amino acid sequence: CSVQTAGEAFF. The chain employs TRBV29-1 and TRBJ1-1; TRBD1 might be the D (5 bases). The CDR3 runs to 11 residues. Trimming took off 6 bases at V and 8 bases at J, with 13 bases between the two ends. Germline CDR1 SQVTM, CDR2 ANQGSEA.

The chain is built from TRBV11-2 and TRBJ2-3, with D tentatively TRBD1 (6 bases). V shed 1 base and J shed 6 bases, with 17 bases lying between them. The CDR3 spans 16 residues. The germline V gene encodes CDR1 SGHAT and CDR2 FQNNGV. The CDR3 region has the DNA TGTGCCAGCAGCTTAGGGAGAGGAGGACAGACTGATACGCAGTATTTT. Protein product: CASSLGRGGQTDTQYF. Supplemented by reference TRBV11-2 and TRBJ2-3, the full variable domain reads EAGVAQSPRYKIIEKRQSVAFWCNPISGHATLYWYQQILGQGPKLLIQFQNNGVVDDSQLPKDRFSAERLKGVDSTLKIQPAKLEDSAVYLCASSLGRGGQTDTQYFGPGTRLTVL.

The genes are TRBV9 and TRBJ2-7; 14 nucleotides match TRBD2. This CDR3 spans 17 amino acids. The germline V gene encodes CDR1 SGDLS and CDR2 YYNGEE. V shed 4 bases and J 2 bases; nucleotides not matched to a gene: 8. In nucleotides, the CDR3 is TGTGCCAGCAGCCCGACTAGCGGGAGGGCCGGGGCCTACGAGCAGTACTTC. Its protein is CASSPTSGRAGAYEQYF.

In its sample, this clone was seen a few times. This chain uses TRBV6-1 with TRBJ2-3; 10 nucleotides line up with TRBD1. V was pared by 0 bases and J by 6 bases, with 6 bases of the junction left unmatched. Germline CDR1 and CDR2: MNHNS and SASEGT. The CDR3 contains 16 residues. DNA for the CDR3: TGTGCCAGCAGTGAAGCGACGGGACAGGGGTTCGATACGCAGTATTTT. Translated: CASSEATGQGFDTQYF.

This clone was observed once. V and J are TRBV2 and TRBJ2-7, with D maybe TRBD2 (7 bases). The ends were cut back, 2 bases at V and 4 bases at J, with 15 bases in the middle. The CDR3 spans 15 residues. Germline CDR1 is SNHLY and CDR2 is FYNNEI. CDR3: CASSELGGRGYEQYF. CDR3 sequence (DNA): TGTGCCAGCAGTGAATTGGGAGGGAGGGGGTACGAGCAGTACTTC.

The chain couples TRBV7-3 to TRBJ1-1; unclear D gene. The CDR3 length is 15 residues. The V end was cut by 0 bases, the J end by 1 base, with 9 bases between. Germline V gene sequence: CDR1 SGHTA, CDR2 FQGTGA. In nucleotides, the CDR3 is TGTGCCAGCAGCTTAACGAGGTCAGAGAACACTGAAGCTTTCTTT. This codes for CASSLTRSENTEAFF.

V usage is TRBV27 and J usage is TRBJ2-5; 8 bases match TRBD1. This CDR3 is 16 amino acids long. The V and J ends lost 6 bases and 5 bases, in that order; junction bases with no gene match: 14. CDR1 and CDR2 (germline): MNHEY, SMNVEV (reference sequence). The CDR3 region is CASSRAGTGDRETQYF. CDR3 sequence (DNA): TGTGCCAGCAGCCGGGCCGGAACAGGGGACAGGGAGACCCAGTACTTC.